This TCR beta chain comes out of a study of metastatic and nonmetastatic thyroid tumors. Per the germline V gene, CDR1 is SGHRS and CDR2 is YFSETQ. V dropped 3 bases and J dropped 2 bases, with 14 bases sitting between them. CDR3 length equals 15 residues. TCRdb re-clonotyped the PCR reads via MiXCR. The sample carries about 3,400 clones, roughly 36% recorded once. Before thyroid surgery, none of the patients had received any treatment. Sequencing was carried out using adjacent normal tissue. The genes are TRBV5-1 and TRBJ1-1; D may be TRBD1 (6 bases). The clonotype originates from a male donor with papillary thyroid cancer or a benign thyroid nodule (not recorded which). Some clones in this sample may be carry-over from other donors' samples. The chain's CDR3 is CASSSVQGLNTEAFF. DNA of the CDR3: TGCGCCAGCAGCTCGGTACAGGGACTAAACACTGAAGCTTTCTTT. Based on the CDR3 plus reference TRBV5-1 and TRBJ1-1, the full variable domain is KAGVTQTPRYLIKTRGQQVTLSCSPISGHRSVSWYQQTPGQGLQFLFEYFSETQRNKGNFPGRFSGRQFSNSRSEMNVSTLELGDSALYLCASSSVQGLNTEAFFGQGTRLTVV.